This TCR beta chain was sequenced in a study of human T cells and chemical hapten exposure. Trimming left V 1 base short and J 3 bases short, with 9 bases between. The CDR3 loop spans 14 amino acids. Germline CDR1 is LGHDT and CDR2 is YNNKEL (reference sequence). TCRdb used MiXCR to reprocess the RACE reads, holding one entry per CDR3 protein. The sample shows around 27,000 distinct CDR3 sequences, 5.8% of them seen only once. The time point here: patch test 3, about 24 weeks after DPC sensitization. Treatment defined: therapeutic diphenylcyclopropenone sensitization with weekly scalp DPC. This clonotype occurred many times.

The receptor's source is a man under 40 with alopecia areata. Some clones in this sample may be carry-over from other donors' samples. Sample: whole blood, taken in connection with sensitization to the hapten diphenylcyclopropenone (DPC). V gene TRBV3-1 combines with J gene TRBJ2-5; D ambiguous. Written as DNA, the CDR3 is TGTGCCAGCAGCCAAGGAAACGGAAAAGAGACCCAGTACTTC. Translation gives CASSQGNGKETQYF.